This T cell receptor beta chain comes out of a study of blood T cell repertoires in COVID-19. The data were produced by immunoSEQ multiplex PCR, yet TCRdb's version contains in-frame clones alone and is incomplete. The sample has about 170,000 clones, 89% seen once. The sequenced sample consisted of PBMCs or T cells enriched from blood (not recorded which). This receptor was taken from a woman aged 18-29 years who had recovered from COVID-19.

In DNA, the CDR3 is TGTGCCAGCAGCTTCGTGTCAGGGTTAGAAGAAAAACTGTTTTTT. Translation gives CASSFVSGLEEKLFF. The chain is built from TRBV7-9 and TRBJ1-4; D is possibly TRBD1 (5 bases). The V gene's germline CDR1 is SEHNR and CDR2 FQNEAQ (reference sequence). The CDR3 has 15 amino acids. Trimming removed 3 bases from V and 8 bases from J, with 16 bases in between.